The 10 T cell receptor beta chains given below trace back to one sample, sequenced in a study of lymphopenia after photon versus proton radiotherapy. Sequencing was performed with immunoSEQ multiplex PCR; in TCRdb, only in-frame clones are kept and a portion is missing. The data hold 30,000 to 35,000 clones, with 89% observed a single time. The specimen was peripheral blood, collected from a patient treated with proton-based radiotherapy. These receptors all come from a woman aged 70-85 years with pancreatic cancer. Some clones in this sample may be carry-over from other donors' samples.

The chain couples TRBV10-3 to TRBJ1-2; no reliable D call. The CDR3 has 13 amino acids. CDR1 is ENHRY, CDR2 SYGVKD, per germline. Trimming removed 6 bases at V and 0 bases at J, with 8 bases between. CDR3 nucleotides: TGTGCCATCAGCCGGACGGCTAACTATGGCTACACCTTC. This codes for CAISRTANYGYTF.

This clone turned up a few times. The DNA of the CDR3 is TGTGCCAGCAGCGTAGGTGTACTAGCGGGAGGTGGGGATACGCAGTATTTT. The encoded protein is CASSVGVLAGGGDTQYF. The chain is built from TRBV9 and TRBJ2-3, with 12 bases matching TRBD2. With V trimmed by 0 bases and J by 6 bases, 8 bases remained unmatched. The CDR3 spans 17 residues. Germline V gives CDR1 SGDLS, CDR2 YYNGEE.

This chain uses TRBV11-2 with TRBJ2-1; 14 positions agree with TRBD2. V trimming: 0 bases; J trimming: 6 bases; junction bases outside the gene matches: 1. Germline V gene lookup returns CDR1 SGHAT and CDR2 FQNNGV. The CDR3 totals 16 residues. The CDR3 region has the DNA TGTGCCAGCAGCTTAGAGGGGACTAGCGGGGGCAATGAGCAGTTCTTC. Translation: CASSLEGTSGGNEQFF.

This clone was observed a single time. The chain is built from TRBV6-1 and TRBJ1-1; D is possibly TRBD1 (6 bases). The germline CDR1 and CDR2 sequences are MNHNS and SASEGT. The V end lost 5 bases, the J end lost 8 bases, and 9 bases lay between the germline ends. The CDR3 spans 11 residues. CDR3 coding DNA: TGTGCCAGCAGTTCACAGGGCGAAGCTTTCTTT. Its protein is CASSSQGEAFF.

The chain carries TRBV6-1 and TRBJ1-2; TRBD1 aligns across 7 bases. This CDR3 contains 15 residues. The germline V gene has CDR1 MNHNS and CDR2 SASEGT. V gave up 2 bases and J gave up 0 bases; unmatched junction bases: 3. Here the CDR3 reads CASSESTGPNYGYTF. For the CDR3, the DNA is TGTGCCAGCAGTGAATCGACAGGGCCTAACTATGGCTACACCTTC.

This chain links TRBV19 with TRBJ1-6; 7 bases line up with TRBD1. Germline CDR1 reads LNHDA; CDR2 reads SQIVND (reference sequence). V gave up 9 bases and J gave up 0 bases; unmatched junction bases: 2. This CDR3 comprises 14 residues. This CDR3 reads CASGTDSYNSPLHF. In nucleotides, the CDR3 is TGTGCCAGCGGGACAGACTCCTATAATTCACCCCTCCACTTT.

The chain recombines TRBV21-1 with TRBJ1-6. TRBV21-1 is designated a pseudogene. The CDR3 covers 16 residues. The CDR3 sequence is CASSPGGGARVSPLHF. The CDR3 DNA reads TGTGCCAGCAGCCCAGGGGGGGGAGCCCGTGTTTCACCCCTCCACTTT.

V usage is TRBV7-2 and J usage is TRBJ1-2, with D tentatively TRBD1 (5 bases). The CDR3 spans 15 residues. Per the germline V gene, CDR1 is SGHTA and CDR2 is FQGNSA. V was trimmed by 7 bases and J by 4 bases, leaving 19 bases between them. CDR3 sequence reads: CASTSSDTRVYGYTF. The CDR3 DNA reads TGTGCCAGCACCTCCTCGGATACCAGGGTCTATGGCTACACCTTC.

V gene TRBV19 combines with J gene TRBJ2-7; a weak D match, TRBD2 (5 bases). The V end was cut by 4 bases, the J end by 0 bases, with 10 bases between. The CDR3 is 14 amino acids. Germline V gene data show CDR1 as LNHDA and CDR2 as SQIVND (reference sequence). CDR3 bases: TGTGCCAGTAGTACCACGGGGTCCTCCTACGAGCAGTACTTC. Its translation is CASSTTGSSYEQYF.

This clone has more than one count but fewer than ten. The rearrangement uses TRBV7-9 and TRBJ1-5; unclear D gene. Deletions cut 1 base from V and 0 bases from J, with 4 bases between. Germline CDR1 is SEHNR and CDR2 is FQNEAQ (reference sequence). This CDR3 is 14 amino acids long. The DNA of the CDR3 is TGTGCCAGCAGCTTAGGAGTTAGCAATCAGCCCCAGCATTTT. Protein sequence: CASSLGVSNQPQHF.